Following are 2 T cell receptor beta chains from one sample sequenced in a study of response to subunit inactivated influenza vaccine. In TCRdb, the RT-PCR reads were re-called with MiXCR into one record per CDR3 protein. Of over 400,000 distinct CDR3 sequences in the sample, around 13% were seen once. Sequences were derived from PBMCs from blood, sampled roughly 46 days after vaccination. The receptors shown here come from a man between 45 and 60 years old who received an inactivated influenza vaccine.

This clonotype was seen only a few times. The CDR3 loop is CASSLVGGDRNEQFF. The CDR3 DNA sequence: TGCGCCAGCAGCTTGGTCGGGGGGGATCGCAATGAGCAGTTCTTC. The chain employs TRBV5-1 and TRBJ2-1; 8 bases fit TRBD2. J was trimmed by 6 bases and V by 0 bases; bases with no gene match: 5. The CDR3 extends over 15 amino acids. Germline V gene sequence: CDR1 SGHRS, CDR2 YFSETQ.

This clonotype came up many times. CDR3 bases: TGCAGTGCCCAGGGACTAGCGGGAAACACCGGGGAGCTGTTTTTT. This translates into CSAQGLAGNTGELFF. The chain carries TRBV20-1 and TRBJ2-2, with 13 nucleotides matching TRBD2. Germline trimming cut 6 bases from V and 2 bases from J; bases unmatched to any gene: 3. The CDR3 sequence is 15 residues long. Germline V gives CDR1 DFQATT, CDR2 SNEGSKA (reference sequence).